The 20 T cell receptor beta chains below all came from one sample that was sequenced in a study of cytomegalovirus exposure and HLA in healthy donors. Amplification used 60 Vbeta primers and 13 Jbeta primers. Assay: immunoSEQ multiplex PCR; the TCRdb copy retains only in-frame clones and omits some. Among some 190,000 clones listed, over 65% were seen once. Sequenced material: PBMCs. These receptors came from a man younger than 35 in good health and CMV-seronegative.

The chain links TRBV4-2 to TRBJ2-1, with a possible D match to TRBD2 (5 bases). Germline CDR1 is LGHNA and CDR2 is YNFKEQ. This CDR3 comprises 15 residues. V was shortened by 2 bases and J by 2 bases, with 10 bases between the two germline ends. CDR3 region: CASSQNRDAYNEQFF. The CDR3 DNA reads as TGTGCCAGCAGCCAAAACCGGGATGCCTACAATGAGCAGTTCTTC.

Regarding this clone: This CDR3 is also generated by other DNA sequences in the sample. The chain carries TRBV7-9 and TRBJ2-1; D is uncertain. The CDR3 loop spans 13 amino acids. V was shortened by 4 bases and J by 0 bases, with 4 bases between the two germline ends. CDR1 is SEHNR, CDR2 FQNEAQ, per germline (reference sequence). The DNA for the CDR3 is TGTGCCAGCAGCTCCAGCTCCTACAATGAGCAGTTCTTC. Its protein product is CASSSSSYNEQFF.

This clone is a singleton in its sample. The J gene is TRBJ2-3, the V gene TRBV14, with TRBD2 matching 10 bases. J gave up 3 bases and V 1 base, and 13 bases lay outside the gene matches. The CDR3 spans 19 residues. Germline V gives CDR1 SGHDN, CDR2 FVKESK. CDR3 loop: CASSQGLAGLRSKTDTQYF. CDR3 sequence (DNA): TGTGCCAGCAGCCAAGGACTAGCGGGCCTCAGATCTAAGACAGATACGCAGTATTTT.

This chain uses TRBV4-2 with TRBJ1-1, with D unresolved. Trimming cost V 4 bases and J 5 bases, with 11 bases left between them. Looked up from germline, CDR1 is LGHNA and CDR2 is YNFKEQ. The CDR3 length is 13 residues. This chain's CDR3 is CASSPLGVTEAFF. CDR3 DNA sequence: TGTGCCAGCAGCCCCTTAGGAGTGACTGAAGCTTTCTTT.

The chain is built from TRBV5-4 and TRBJ1-1, with 7 bases fitting TRBD1. Germline V CDR1 and CDR2: SGHNT, YYREEE (reference sequence). CDR3 length equals 15 residues. With 0 bases clipped from V and 4 bases from J, the junction kept 6 bases outside the gene matches. The CDR3 reads CASSLEGRGATEAFF. The DNA of the CDR3 is TGTGCCAGCAGCTTGGAGGGCAGGGGGGCCACTGAAGCTTTCTTT. Variable domain in full (rest from reference TRBV5-4 and TRBJ1-1): ETGVTQSPTHLIKTRGQQVTLRCSSQSGHNTVSWYQQALGQGPQFIFQYYREEENGRGNFPPRFSGLQFPNYSSELNVNALELDDSALYLCASSLEGRGATEAFFGQGTRLTVV.

The J gene is TRBJ2-3, the V gene TRBV19, with a tentative D call TRBD2 (6 bases). Trimming stripped 4 bases from V and 5 bases from J, with 19 bases between. The V gene's germline CDR1 is LNHDA and CDR2 SQIVND (reference sequence). This CDR3 contains 16 residues. In nucleotides, the CDR3 is TGTGCCAGTAGTAGTCCTAGCGCTACTGGTGGAGATACGCAGTATTTT. Amino acids: CASSSPSATGGDTQYF.

V usage is TRBV2 and J usage is TRBJ2-6; 8 bases match TRBD1. CDR3 length: 16 amino acids. V was pared by 8 bases and J by 0 bases, with 6 bases of the junction left unmatched. Germline assignment: CDR1 SNHLY and CDR2 FYNNEI. This chain's CDR3 is CASPGTGPSGANVLTF. The DNA of the CDR3 is TGTGCCAGCCCCGGGACAGGCCCCTCTGGGGCCAACGTCCTGACTTTC.

V is TRBV28 and J is TRBJ2-4, with TRBD2 matching 7 bases. The CDR3 totals 14 residues. The germline CDR1 and CDR2 sequences are MDHEN and SYDVKM. V lost 6 bases and J lost 1; bases outside the gene matches: 3. The CDR3 spells CASRGGVAKNIQYF. CDR3 DNA sequence: TGTGCCAGCAGGGGGGGGGTGGCCAAAAACATTCAGTACTTC.

The rearrangement links TRBV10-3 to TRBJ2-7; unclear D gene. The germline CDR1 and CDR2 sequences are ENHRY and SYGVKD. Trimming removed 4 bases at V and 7 bases at J, with 14 bases between. This CDR3 comprises 13 residues. CDR3 sequence reads: CAISALPLREQYF. The CDR3, as DNA: TGTGCCATCAGTGCACTGCCCTTGAGGGAGCAGTACTTC.

This clone was counted a few times. V usage is TRBV10-3 and J usage is TRBJ2-3; 10 nucleotides align to TRBD2. The CDR3 is 14 residues long. The germline gives CDR1 ENHRY, CDR2 SYGVKD. V was pared by 5 bases and J by 4 bases, with 3 bases of the junction left unmatched. The CDR3 here is CAISQGLAPDTQYF. CDR3 sequence (DNA): TGTGCCATCAGTCAGGGACTAGCGCCAGATACGCAGTATTTT.

The genes are TRBV7-2 and TRBJ2-3; TRBD2 aligns across 8 bases. Per the germline V gene, CDR1 is SGHTA and CDR2 is FQGNSA. The CDR3 extends over 14 amino acids. Losses at the gene ends were 8 bases for V and 6 bases for J; bases not matched to a gene: 10. The CDR3 nucleotides are TGTGCCAGCGTCACGGGGGGGCCAGATGATACGCAGTATTTT. It translates to CASVTGGPDDTQYF. Filled out from reference TRBV7-2 and TRBJ2-3, the complete variable domain reads GAGVSQSPSNKVTEKGKDVELRCDPISGHTALYWYRQSLGQGLEFLIYFQGNSAPDKSGLPSDRFSAERTGGSVSTLTIQRTQQEDSAVYLCASVTGGPDDTQYFGPGTRLTVL.

This chain connects TRBV27 to TRBJ1-2, with 8 positions matching TRBD1. J lost 5 bases, V lost 2 bases, and 1 base had no gene match. This CDR3 comprises 13 residues. The V gene's germline CDR1 is MNHEY and CDR2 SMNVEV (reference sequence). The CDR3 nucleotides read TGTGCCAGCAGTTTAACAGGGGGTTATGGCTACACCTTC. It specifies CASSLTGGYGYTF.

The chain has TRBV9 and TRBJ2-7; TRBD2 matches at 9 bases. Germline V lookup: CDR1 SGDLS, CDR2 YYNGEE. The CDR3 is 14 residues long. Trimming cost V 4 bases and J 6 bases; bases outside gene matches: 8. In DNA, the CDR3 is TGTGCCAGCAGCCCAGCGGGGGGAACGGGCGAGCAGTACTTC. Protein product: CASSPAGGTGEQYF.

V usage is TRBV30 and J usage is TRBJ1-5; D is undetermined. The length of the CDR3 is 14 residues. Trimming stripped 1 base from V and 2 bases from J, with 9 bases between. Per germline, CDR1 GTSNPN and CDR2 SVGIG (reference sequence). The CDR3 loop reads CAWSGGYGNQPQHF. The DNA for the CDR3 is TGTGCCTGGAGTGGAGGGTATGGCAATCAGCCCCAGCATTTT.

The V call is TRBV28, the J call TRBJ1-5; 7 positions agree with TRBD1. The CDR3 consists of 14 residues. With 5 bases clipped from V and 5 bases from J, the junction kept 6 bases outside the gene matches. Germline lookup yields CDR1 MDHEN and CDR2 SYDVKM. The CDR3 region has the DNA TGTGCCAGCAGTAGGAGACAGGGCGATCAGCCCCAGCATTTT. Encoded protein: CASSRRQGDQPQHF.

This chain links TRBV5-1 with TRBJ2-5; D gene uncertain. This CDR3 has 16 amino acids. The V end was cut by 0 bases, the J end by 0 bases, with 12 bases between. The germline V gene encodes CDR1 SGHRS and CDR2 YFSETQ. The CDR3 spells CASSLGRGQYQETQYF. CDR3 DNA: TGCGCCAGCAGCTTGGGTCGTGGTCAGTACCAAGAGACCCAGTACTTC.

The V and J genes are TRBV9 and TRBJ1-2; the D gene is possibly TRBD1 (6 bases). V dropped 3 bases and J dropped 4 bases, with 22 bases sitting between them. From germline, CDR1 is SGDLS and CDR2 YYNGEE. This CDR3 region has 17 residues. CDR3 protein: CASSAPRLGQKSYGYTF. CDR3 in DNA: TGTGCCAGCAGCGCCCCCCGATTAGGACAGAAGTCCTATGGCTACACCTTC.

The chain couples TRBV7-6 to TRBJ1-2; 8 nucleotides agree with TRBD1. Germline V gives CDR1 SGHVS, CDR2 FNYEAQ. Trimming at V came to 5 bases and at J to 6 bases, leaving 11 bases not matched to a gene. The CDR3 has 15 amino acids. This CDR3 reads CASSATLTGVDGYTF. CDR3 sequence (DNA): TGTGCCAGCAGCGCCACATTGACAGGGGTGGATGGCTACACCTTC.

V and J are TRBV6-5 and TRBJ1-5; 7 bases align to TRBD1. This CDR3 has 14 amino acids. V was pared by 4 bases and J by 3 bases, with 3 bases of the junction left unmatched. Germline values: CDR1 MNHEY, CDR2 SVGAGI. The chain's CDR3 is CASSSTGVNQPQHF. The CDR3 DNA reads TGTGCCAGCAGTTCTACAGGGGTCAATCAGCCCCAGCATTTT.

The chain employs TRBV6-5 and TRBJ2-1, with D unresolved. Trimming removed 4 bases at V and 0 bases at J, with 13 bases between. CDR1 and CDR2 (germline): MNHEY, SVGAGI. This CDR3 is 16 amino acids long. The CDR3 sequence: CASSSRPPSSYNEQFF. The CDR3 DNA reads TGTGCCAGCAGTTCCAGACCACCTAGCTCCTACAATGAGCAGTTCTTC.